This TCR beta chain was identified during a study of control samples from healthy donors and cancer patients. This table comes from immunoSEQ multiplex PCR, and its TCRdb copy is limited to in-frame clones, with some not included. The table shows 75,000 to 95,000 clones, with 85% to 95% occurring only once. Notes on this clone: The junction and the germline gene differ at one end; a read error may be behind it.

Germline lookup yields CDR1 SGHNT and CDR2 YYREEE (reference sequence). The CDR3 has 13 amino acids. This sequence was found in a woman in her 30s in good health. Input material: blood. The gene calls are TRBV5-4 and TRBJ1-2, with 10 bases that match TRBD1. The CDR3 here is CASSLGTGDGYTF. The CDR3, as DNA: TGTGCCAGCAGCTTAGGGACAGGGGATGGTTACACCTTC.